These 13 T cell receptor beta chains were sequenced from one sample in a study of blood T cell repertoires in COVID-19. Clones were sequenced by immunoSEQ multiplex PCR, and TCRdb holds only the in-frame ones, with some missing. This sample has under 300,000 clones, with 75% to 90% found just once. Sequencing used PBMCs or T cells enriched from blood (not recorded which). The receptor source for this set is a woman between 18 and 29 years old who had recovered from COVID-19.

This chain links TRBV18 with TRBJ1-4; D is possibly TRBD1 (6 bases). V was pared by 2 bases and J by 4 bases, with 8 bases between. CDR1 is KGHSH, CDR2 LQKENI, per germline. The CDR3 runs 14 residues. CDR3 protein: CASSPGGGNEKLFF. As DNA, the CDR3 is TGTGCCAGCTCACCAGGGGGCGGTAATGAAAAACTGTTTTTT.

The V gene is TRBV28, the J gene TRBJ1-4; D might be TRBD1 (6 bases). This CDR3 region has 13 residues. V was clipped by 5 bases and J by 4 bases, with 8 bases between them. Per germline, CDR1 MDHEN and CDR2 SYDVKM. CDR3 DNA: TGTGCCAGCAGTCAACAGGGTAATGAAAAACTGTTTTTT. Translation: CASSQQGNEKLFF.

The chain uses TRBV5-1 and TRBJ2-1; 9 bases match TRBD1. The CDR3 has 13 amino acids. Germline assignment: CDR1 SGHRS and CDR2 YFSETQ. V was clipped by 7 bases and J by 5 bases; unmatched bases: 4. The CDR3 DNA reads TGCGCCAGCCGGGACAGGGTTCACAATGAGCAGTTCTTC. This gives the protein CASRDRVHNEQFF.

The J gene is TRBJ2-7, the V gene TRBV27, with D perhaps TRBD2 (6 bases). Trimming took off 5 bases at V and 0 bases at J, with 17 bases between the two ends. CDR1 is MNHEY, CDR2 SMNVEV, per germline (reference sequence). There are 16 residues in the CDR3. CDR3 nucleotides: TGTGCCAGCAGTGCCGGGAGTCGCCCAAGCTCCTACGAGCAGTACTTC. Translated, it gives CASSAGSRPSSYEQYF.

The chain joins TRBV28 to TRBJ2-2; D is possibly TRBD2 (6 bases). Germline values: CDR1 MDHEN, CDR2 SYDVKM. The CDR3 sequence is 15 residues long. Trimming pared 5 bases from V and 3 bases from J, leaving 13 bases between. The CDR3 loop is CASSPGGVDTGELFF. The CDR3 region has the DNA TGTGCCAGCAGTCCCGGAGGGGTCGACACCGGGGAGCTGTTTTTT.

This clone was counted once. The chain uses TRBV11-2 and TRBJ1-3; 8 positions match TRBD1. The CDR3 totals 15 residues. Trimming took 4 bases from V and 4 from J; bases not matched to a gene: 6. CDR1 SGHAT and CDR2 FQNNGV come from the germline V gene. The CDR3 nucleotides read TGTGCCAGCAGCTCCTGGACAGGGTTCGGAAACACCATATATTTT. This codes for CASSSWTGFGNTIYF.

The rearrangement links TRBV28 to TRBJ1-1, with no clear D. Trimming pared 4 bases from V and 1 base from J, leaving 4 bases between. This CDR3 contains 12 residues. In germline, CDR1 is MDHEN, CDR2 SYDVKM. CDR3 DNA sequence: TGTGCCAGCAGTTCAGGGAACACTGAAGCTTTCTTT. Translation gives CASSSGNTEAFF.

This rearrangement joins TRBV2 to TRBJ1-2; weak D call: TRBD1 (5 bases). The V and J ends lost 0 bases and 7 bases respectively, with 9 bases between them. Looked up from germline, CDR1 is SNHLY and CDR2 is FYNNEI. The CDR3 is 13 residues long. The CDR3 nucleotides read TGTGCCAGCAGTGAAGCGGCAGGGTCTGGCTACACCTTC. Translating it yields CASSEAAGSGYTF. The full variable domain, completed using reference TRBV2 and TRBJ1-2, is EPEVTQTPSHQVTQMGQEVILRCVPISNHLYFYWYRQILGQKVEFLVSFYNNEISEKSEIFDDQFSVERPDGSNFTLKIRSTKLEDSAMYFCASSEAAGSGYTFGSGTRLTVV.

The V and J genes are TRBV30 and TRBJ1-2, with 7 bases matching TRBD1. V trimming: 0 bases; J trimming: 7 bases; junction bases outside the gene matches: 5. The CDR3 consists of 13 residues. Germline loops: CDR1 GTSNPN, CDR2 SVGIG (reference sequence). CDR3 sequence reads: CAWSVKGAGGYTF. The CDR3 region has the DNA TGTGCCTGGAGTGTAAAGGGGGCAGGTGGCTACACCTTC.

The J gene is TRBJ2-5, the V gene TRBV6-5, with 13 positions matching TRBD2. The trim removed 4 bases at V and 5 bases at J, leaving 7 bases unmatched. Germline CDR1 MNHEY, CDR2 SVGAGI. This CDR3 comprises 16 residues. The CDR3 loop is CASSSLLAGGRETQYF. The CDR3 region has the DNA TGTGCCAGCAGTTCACTACTAGCGGGGGGGCGGGAGACCCAGTACTTC.

This chain uses TRBV18 with TRBJ2-5, with D tentatively TRBD2 (5 bases). Trimming took off 6 bases at V and 1 base at J, with 6 bases between the two ends. Germline CDR1 KGHSH, CDR2 LQKENI. The CDR3 covers 12 residues. In nucleotides, the CDR3 is TGTGCCAGCTCGCGGGTCCAAGAGACCCAGTACTTC. As protein: CASSRVQETQYF.

This sequence joins TRBV2 and TRBJ1-1; 8 nucleotides agree with TRBD1. The CDR3 runs 11 residues. Trimming cost V 6 bases and J 8 bases; bases outside gene matches: 2. Per the germline V gene, CDR1 is SNHLY and CDR2 is FYNNEI. The CDR3 DNA is TGTGCCAGCAGGACAGGGGCCGAAGCTTTCTTT. Translation: CASRTGAEAFF.

The chain combines TRBV19 with TRBJ1-5; D might be TRBD1 (6 bases). The germline CDR1 and CDR2 sequences are LNHDA and SQIVND (reference sequence). The CDR3 is made up of 18 amino acids. V was pared by 5 bases and J by 2 bases, with 22 bases between. The CDR3 region has the DNA TGTGCCAGTAGTCCCTTGACAGGCCCATGGGTAGGCAATCAGCCCCAGCATTTT. Translated, it gives CASSPLTGPWVGNQPQHF. Variable domain in full (rest from reference TRBV19 and TRBJ1-5): DGGITQSPKYLFRKEGQNVTLSCEQNLNHDAMYWYRQDPGQGLRLIYYSQIVNDFQKGDIAEGYSVSREKKESFPLTVTSAQKNPTAFYLCASSPLTGPWVGNQPQHFGDGTRLSIL.